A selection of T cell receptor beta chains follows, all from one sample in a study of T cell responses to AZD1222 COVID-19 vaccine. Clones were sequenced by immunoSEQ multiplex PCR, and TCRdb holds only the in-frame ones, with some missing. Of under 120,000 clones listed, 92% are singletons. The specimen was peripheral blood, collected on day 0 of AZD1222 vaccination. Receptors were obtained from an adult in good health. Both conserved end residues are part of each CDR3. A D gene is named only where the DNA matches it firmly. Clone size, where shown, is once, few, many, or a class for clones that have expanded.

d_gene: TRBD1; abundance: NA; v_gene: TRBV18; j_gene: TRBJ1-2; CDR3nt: TGTGCCAGCTCACCGGACAGGGCCCCCTATGGCTACACCTTC; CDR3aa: CASSPDRAPYGYTF
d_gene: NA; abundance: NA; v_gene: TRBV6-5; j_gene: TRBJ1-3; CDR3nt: TGTGCCAGCAGTTACTCGGGACTTTCTGGAAACACCATATATTTT; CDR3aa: CASSYSGLSGNTIYF
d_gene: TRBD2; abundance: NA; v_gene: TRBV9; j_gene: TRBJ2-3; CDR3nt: TGTGCCAGCAGCGCCCGGACTAGCGGACCCACAGATACGCAGTATTTT; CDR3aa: CASSARTSGPTDTQYF
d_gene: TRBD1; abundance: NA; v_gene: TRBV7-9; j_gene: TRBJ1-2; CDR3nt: TGTGCCAGCAGCCCCGCAGGACAGGCCGGTGGCTACACCTTC; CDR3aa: CASSPAGQAGGYTF
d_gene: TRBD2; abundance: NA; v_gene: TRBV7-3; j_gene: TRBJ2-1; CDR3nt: TGTGCCAGCAGCTTACTAGCGGGAGTCTCCAATGAGCAGTTCTTC; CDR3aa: CASSLLAGVSNEQFF
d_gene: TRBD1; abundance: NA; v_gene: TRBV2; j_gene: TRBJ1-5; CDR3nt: TGTGCCAGCAGTGGGGGACAGGGGGCAAGTCAGCCCCAGCATTTT; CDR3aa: CASSGGQGASQPQHF
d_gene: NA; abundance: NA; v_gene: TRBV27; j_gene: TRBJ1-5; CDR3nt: TGTGCCAGCAGTTTATCGGGCAATCAGCCCCAGCATTTT; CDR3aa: CASSLSGNQPQHF
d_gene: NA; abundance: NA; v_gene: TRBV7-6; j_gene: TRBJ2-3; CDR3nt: TGTGCCAGCAGCTTAGTGGCAGATACGCAGTATTTT; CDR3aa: CASSLVADTQYF
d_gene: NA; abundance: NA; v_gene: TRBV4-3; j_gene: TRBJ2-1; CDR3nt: TGCGCCAGCAGCCAAGTTGCCGATGAGCAGTTCTTC; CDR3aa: CASSQVADEQFF
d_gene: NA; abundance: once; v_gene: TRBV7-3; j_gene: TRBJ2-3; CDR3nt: TGTGCCAGCAGCTCCCCCGTGGGGGCCCGGGGCACAGATACGCAGTATTTT; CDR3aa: CASSSPVGARGTDTQYF
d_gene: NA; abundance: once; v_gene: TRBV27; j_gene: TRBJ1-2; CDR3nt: TGTGCCAGCGGGGACGGACCGACCTATGGCTACACCTTC; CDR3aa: CASGDGPTYGYTF
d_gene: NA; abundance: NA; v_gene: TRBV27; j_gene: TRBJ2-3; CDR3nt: TGTGCCAGCAGGACAGGCACAGATACGCAGTATTTT; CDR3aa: CASRTGTDTQYF
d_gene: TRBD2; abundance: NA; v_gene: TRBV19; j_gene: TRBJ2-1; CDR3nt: TGTGCCAGTAGTATATCATCGGGACTAGCGGCTACCAATGAGCAGTTCTTC; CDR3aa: CASSISSGLAATNEQFF
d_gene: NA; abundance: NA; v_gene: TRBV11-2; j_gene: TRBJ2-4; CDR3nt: TGTGCCAGCAGCCCCGTTGGAGGGGCAGCCAAAAACATTCAGTACTTC; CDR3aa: CASSPVGGAAKNIQYF
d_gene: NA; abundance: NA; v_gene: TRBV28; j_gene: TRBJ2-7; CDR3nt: TGTGCCAGCAGTCCGCTATTAGGACAGACCTACGAGCAGTACTTC; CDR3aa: CASSPLLGQTYEQYF
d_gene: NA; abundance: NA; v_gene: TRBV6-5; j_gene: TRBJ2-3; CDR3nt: TGTGCCAGCAGCCTACCCGGGACTCCCGGGCAGTATTTT; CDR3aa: CASSLPGTPGQYF
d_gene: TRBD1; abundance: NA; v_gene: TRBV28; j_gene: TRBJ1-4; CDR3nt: TGTGCCAGCAGTTCGCTCCCGGGACAGGGAAGAGGGGCAACTAATGAAAAACTGTTTTTT; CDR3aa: CASSSLPGQGRGATNEKLFF
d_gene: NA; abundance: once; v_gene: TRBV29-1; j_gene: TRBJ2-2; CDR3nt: TGCAGCGCCCTTTTATCGACCGGGGAGCTGTTTTTT; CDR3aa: CSALLSTGELFF
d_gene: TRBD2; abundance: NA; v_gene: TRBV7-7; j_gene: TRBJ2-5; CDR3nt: TGTGCCAGCAGCAAGACTAGCGGGAGGTGGGAGACCCAGTACTTC; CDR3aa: CASSKTSGRWETQYF
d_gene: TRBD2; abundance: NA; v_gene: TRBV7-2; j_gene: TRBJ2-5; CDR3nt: TGTGCCAGCAGCTTAGGACTAGCGGGGGGCGGAAAGACCCAGTACTTC; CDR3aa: CASSLGLAGGGKTQYF
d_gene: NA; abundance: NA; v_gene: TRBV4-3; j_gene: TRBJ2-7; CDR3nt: TGCGCCAGCAGCCTAACCTCCAATCAACCCTACGAGCAGTACTTC; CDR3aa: CASSLTSNQPYEQYF
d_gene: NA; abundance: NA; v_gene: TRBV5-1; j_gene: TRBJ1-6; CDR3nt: TGCGCCAGCAGCCTCCAAAGGGGGGACTATAATTCACCCCTCCACTTT; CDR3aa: CASSLQRGDYNSPLHF
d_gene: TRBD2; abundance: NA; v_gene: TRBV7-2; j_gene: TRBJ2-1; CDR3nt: TGTGCCAGCAGCTTAGCCCGACTAGCGGGAGGAACCTACAATGAGCAGTTCTTC; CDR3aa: CASSLARLAGGTYNEQFF
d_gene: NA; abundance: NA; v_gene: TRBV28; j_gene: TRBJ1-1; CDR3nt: TGTGCCAGCAGTTCCCGGGTCGGGCGATATTTGGCTTTCTTT; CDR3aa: CASSSRVGRYLAFF
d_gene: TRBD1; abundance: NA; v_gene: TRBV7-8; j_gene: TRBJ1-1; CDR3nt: TGTGCCAGCAGCGTGACAGGGGAGAACACTGAAGCTTTCTTT; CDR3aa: CASSVTGENTEAFF
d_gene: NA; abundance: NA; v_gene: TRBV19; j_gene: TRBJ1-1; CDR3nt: TGTGCCAGTAGCCCTTCACGGGACACTGAAGCTTTCTTT; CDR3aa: CASSPSRDTEAFF
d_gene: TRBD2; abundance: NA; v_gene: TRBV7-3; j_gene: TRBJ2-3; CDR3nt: TGTGCCAGCAGCTTAGAAGCGGGACGCACAGATACGCAGTATTTT; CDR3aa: CASSLEAGRTDTQYF
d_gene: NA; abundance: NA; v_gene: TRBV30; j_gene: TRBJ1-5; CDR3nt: TGTGCCTGCTCCTCAGGGTATAGCAATCAGCCCCAGCATTTT; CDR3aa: CACSSGYSNQPQHF
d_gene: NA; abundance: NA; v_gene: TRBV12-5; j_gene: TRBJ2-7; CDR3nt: TGTGCTAGTGGCCCCACCTCCTTGGGCCAGTTGGCGGCAGACGAGCAGTACTTC; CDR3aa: CASGPTSLGQLAADEQYF
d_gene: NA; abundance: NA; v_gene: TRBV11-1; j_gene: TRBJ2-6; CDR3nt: TGTGCCAGCATCCAGACCCAGCCTGGGGCCAACGTCCTGACTTTC; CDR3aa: CASIQTQPGANVLTF
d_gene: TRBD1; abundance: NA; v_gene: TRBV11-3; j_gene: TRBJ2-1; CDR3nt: TGTGCCAGCAGCAGAAGGACGGGGGACAGGGAGTTCTTC; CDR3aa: CASSRRTGDREFF
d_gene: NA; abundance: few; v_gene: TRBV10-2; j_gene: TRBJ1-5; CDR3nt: TGCGCCAGCAGGGATACTAGCCTTAGCAATCAGCCCCAGCATTTT; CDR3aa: CASRDTSLSNQPQHF
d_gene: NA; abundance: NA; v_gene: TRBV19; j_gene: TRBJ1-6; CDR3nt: TGTGCCAGTAGCTCTCAGGGGCCTATCAGCTCCTATAATTCACCCCTCCACTTT; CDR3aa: CASSSQGPISSYNSPLHF